This T cell receptor (beta chain) derives from a study of T cells in localized non-small cell lung cancer. Study conclusions and caveats: Adjacent lung exhibited a median of about 50 among the 100 most abundant tumor clones.

Trimming took off 2 bases at V and 2 bases at J, with 2 bases between the two ends. Germline values: CDR1 SGHNT, CDR2 YENEEA. CDR3 length: 12 amino acids. This clone was observed a handful of times. What it recognizes is unknown. Generated by immunoSEQ multiplex PCR, the TCRdb table keeps only in-frame clones and is missing some. The data contain 70,000 to 90,000 clones, around 81% of them singletons. The chain is built from TRBV11-3 and TRBJ2-3; D is uncertain. The sample here was peripheral blood, taken before any cancer treatment. The TCR was taken from an older female donor with stage I lung adenocarcinoma. The CDR3 loop reads CASSLNTDTQYF. In nucleotides, the CDR3 is TGTGCCAGCAGCTTAAACACAGATACGCAGTATTTT.